This entry lists 2 T cell receptor beta chains sequenced from one sample in a study of shared clonotypes between healthy human individuals. Naive-designated CD8 cells lacked CD45RO, were positively enriched for CCR7, and omitted terminally differentiated effector memory CD45RA+ cells. The data were produced by immunoSEQ multiplex PCR, yet TCRdb's version contains in-frame clones alone and is incomplete. Seen here are more than 2 million clones, about 93% observed once, and the top ten hold around 1.8%. The specimen was naive CD8+ T cells from PBMCs. All receptors derive from a man between 18 and 35 years old in good health. Some clones in this sample may be carry-over from other donors' samples.

The chain is built from TRBV29-1 and TRBJ2-7; 8 nucleotides align to TRBD2. With V trimmed by 4 bases and J by 1 base, 9 bases remained unmatched. Germline lookup yields CDR1 SQVTM and CDR2 ANQGSEA. This CDR3 is built from 15 residues. For the CDR3, the DNA is TGCAGCGTTGCGGGGGGGCCGCCCCGGTCCTACGAGCAGTACTTC. As protein: CSVAGGPPRSYEQYF.

With respect to this clone: Relative to the germline gene, one junction end is altered; a read error may explain this. The chain combines TRBV6-5 with TRBJ2-1, with TRBD2 matching over 8 bases. The CDR3 runs 11 residues. Germline V lookup: CDR1 MNHEY, CDR2 SVGAGI. The chain's CDR3 is CASSYSAGEVF. The DNA of the CDR3 is TGTGCCAGCAGTTATTCAGCGGGAGAGGTCTTC.